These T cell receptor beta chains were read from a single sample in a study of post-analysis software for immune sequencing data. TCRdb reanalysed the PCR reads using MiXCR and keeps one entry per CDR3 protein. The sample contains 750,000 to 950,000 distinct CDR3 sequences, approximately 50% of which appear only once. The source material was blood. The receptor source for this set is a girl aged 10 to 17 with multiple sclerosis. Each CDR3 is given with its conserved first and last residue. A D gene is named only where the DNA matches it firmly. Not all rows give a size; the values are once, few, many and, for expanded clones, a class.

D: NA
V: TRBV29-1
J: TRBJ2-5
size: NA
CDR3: CSVGRQETQYF
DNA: TGCAGCGTTGGAAGGCAAGAGACCCAGTACTTC

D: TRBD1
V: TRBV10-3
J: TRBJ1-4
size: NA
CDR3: CAIRPGGTGVEKRFF
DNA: TGTGCCATCAGACCGGGAGGGACAGGGGTTGAAAAACGGTTTTTT

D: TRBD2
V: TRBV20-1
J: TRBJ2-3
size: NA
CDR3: CSADLAGGPRGTDTQYF
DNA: TGCAGTGCGGACCTAGCGGGAGGGCCCAGGGGCACAGATACGCAGTATTTT

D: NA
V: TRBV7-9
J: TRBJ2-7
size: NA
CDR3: CASSFPGFSEQYF
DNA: TGTGCCAGCAGCTTCCCCGGGTTCTCCGAGCAGTACTTC

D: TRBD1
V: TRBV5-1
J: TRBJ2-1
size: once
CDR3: CASSLARTGRYEQFF
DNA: TGCGCCAGCAGCTTGGCGAGGACAGGGAGGTATGAGCAGTTCTTC

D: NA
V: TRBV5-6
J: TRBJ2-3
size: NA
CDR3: CASSLVGVWTQYF
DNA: TGTGCCAGCAGCTTGGTCGGCGTATGGACGCAGTATTTT

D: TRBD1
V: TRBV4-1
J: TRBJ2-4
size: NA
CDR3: CASGPGQALGRAKNIQYF
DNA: TGCGCCAGCGGACCGGGACAGGCATTGGGTAGGGCCAAAAACATTCAGTACTTC

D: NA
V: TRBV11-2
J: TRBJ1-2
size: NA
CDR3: CASSSGADRTQIGDTNYGYTF
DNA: TGTGCCAGCAGCTCGGGCGCAGACAGGACCCAAATCGGGGACACTAACTATGGCTACACCTTC

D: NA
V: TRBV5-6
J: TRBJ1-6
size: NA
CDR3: CASSPIAGNSPLHF
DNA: TGTGCCAGCAGCCCGATTGCGGGTAATTCACCCCTCCACTTT

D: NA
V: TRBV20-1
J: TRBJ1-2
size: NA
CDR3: CSASPGAKPYGYTF
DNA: TGCAGTGCTAGTCCGGGGGCCAAGCCCTATGGCTACACCTTC

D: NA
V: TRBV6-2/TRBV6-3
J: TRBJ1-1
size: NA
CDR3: CASSRDGGSTEAFF
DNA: TGTGCCAGCAGTAGGGACGGAGGGAGCACTGAAGCTTTCTTT

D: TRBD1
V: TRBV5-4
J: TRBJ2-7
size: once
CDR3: CASSMDRRSYEQYF
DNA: TGTGCCAGCAGCATGGACAGGAGGAGCTACGAGCAGTACTTC

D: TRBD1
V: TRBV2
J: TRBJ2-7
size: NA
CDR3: CAITDRQSYEQYF
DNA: TGTGCCATAACGGACAGGCAATCCTACGAGCAGTACTTC

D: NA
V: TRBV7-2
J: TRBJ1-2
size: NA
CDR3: CASSRSGTSYGYTF
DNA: TGTGCCAGCAGCCGGTCAGGGACCTCCTATGGCTACACCTTC

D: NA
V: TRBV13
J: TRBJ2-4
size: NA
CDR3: CASSLDRTEQYF
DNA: TGTGCCAGCAGCTTAGATCGGACAGAGCAGTACTTC

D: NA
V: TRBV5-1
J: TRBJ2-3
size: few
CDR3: CASSSTGASRDTQYF
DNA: TGCGCCAGCAGCTCAACGGGGGCCAGCAGGGATACGCAGTATTTT

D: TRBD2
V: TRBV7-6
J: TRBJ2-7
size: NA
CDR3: CASSPIRGGRDEQYF
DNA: TGTGCCAGCAGCCCAATACGGGGGGGGAGGGACGAGCAGTACTTC

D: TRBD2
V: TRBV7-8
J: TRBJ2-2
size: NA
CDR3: CASRAQRGGTRELFF
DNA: TGTGCCAGCAGAGCCCAGCGGGGGGGCACCAGGGAGCTGTTTTTT

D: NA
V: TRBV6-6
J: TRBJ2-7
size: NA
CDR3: CAGGDGQSYEQYF
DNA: TGTGCCGGGGGGGATGGACAGTCCTACGAGCAGTACTTC

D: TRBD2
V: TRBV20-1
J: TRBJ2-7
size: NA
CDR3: CSASIWREASYEQYF
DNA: TGCAGTGCTAGTATCTGGCGGGAGGCCTCCTACGAGCAGTACTTC

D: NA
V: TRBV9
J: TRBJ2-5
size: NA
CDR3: CASTLGSLQETQYF
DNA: TGTGCCAGCACCCTAGGATCACTCCAAGAGACCCAGTACTTC

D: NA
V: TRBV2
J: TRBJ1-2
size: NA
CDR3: CASSGGRGSRGYTF
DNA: TGTGCCAGCAGTGGCGGCAGGGGCTCCCGTGGCTACACCTTC

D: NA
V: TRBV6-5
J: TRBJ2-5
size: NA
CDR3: CASKQRFQETQYF
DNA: TGTGCCAGCAAGCAGAGGTTCCAAGAGACCCAGTACTTC

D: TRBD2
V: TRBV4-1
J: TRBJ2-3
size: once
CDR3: CASSRETSGITDTQYF
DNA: TGCGCCAGCAGCCGAGAGACTAGCGGCATCACAGATACGCAGTATTTT

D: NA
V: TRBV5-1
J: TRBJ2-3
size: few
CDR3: CASSSTGESTDTQYF
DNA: TGCGCCAGCAGCTCGACCGGGGAGAGCACAGATACGCAGTATTTT

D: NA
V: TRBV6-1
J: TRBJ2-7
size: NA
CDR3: CASRPIFKSSYEQYF
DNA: TGTGCCAGCAGACCCATCTTCAAGAGCTCCTACGAGCAGTACTTC

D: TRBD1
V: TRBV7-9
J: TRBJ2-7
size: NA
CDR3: CASSLDDRGSPDEQYF
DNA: TGTGCCAGCAGCTTAGATGACAGGGGGTCTCCAGACGAGCAGTACTTC

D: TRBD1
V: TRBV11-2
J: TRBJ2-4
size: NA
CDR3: CASSPTGIQNIQYF
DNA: TGTGCCAGCAGCCCGACAGGGATCCAAAACATTCAGTACTTC

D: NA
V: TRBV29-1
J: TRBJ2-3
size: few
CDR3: CSVPQQTSTDTQYF
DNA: TGCAGCGTTCCCCAGCAAACTAGCACAGATACGCAGTATTTT

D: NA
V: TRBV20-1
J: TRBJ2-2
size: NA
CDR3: CSARGWGNTGELFF
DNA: TGCAGTGCTAGGGGTTGGGGGAACACCGGGGAGCTGTTTTTT

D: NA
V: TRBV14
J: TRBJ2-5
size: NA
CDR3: CASSQGFGGRETQYF
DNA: TGTGCCAGCAGCCAAGGTTTCGGGGGGCGAGAGACCCAGTACTTC

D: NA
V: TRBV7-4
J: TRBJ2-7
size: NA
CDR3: CASSPFRGTIDEQYF
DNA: TGTGCCAGCAGCCCCTTTCGAGGAACAATCGACGAGCAGTACTTC

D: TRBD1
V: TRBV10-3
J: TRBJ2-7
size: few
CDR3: CAISVRRDRESYEQYF
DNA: TGTGCCATCAGTGTCCGGAGAGACAGGGAATCCTACGAGCAGTACTTC

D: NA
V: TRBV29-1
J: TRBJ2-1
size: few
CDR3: CTVVGARGNEQFF
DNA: TGCACCGTGGTAGGCGCGCGGGGCAATGAGCAGTTCTTC

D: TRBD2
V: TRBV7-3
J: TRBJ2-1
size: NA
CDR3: CASNRAGGEQFF
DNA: TGTGCCAGCAACAGAGCGGGGGGCGAGCAGTTCTTC

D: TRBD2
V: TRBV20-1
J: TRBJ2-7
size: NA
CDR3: CSARHLAGNPYEQYF
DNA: TGCAGTGCTAGGCACCTAGCGGGGAACCCCTACGAGCAGTACTTC

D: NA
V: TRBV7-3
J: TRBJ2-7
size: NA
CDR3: CASSLGVAVPYEQYF
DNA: TGTGCCAGCAGCCTGGGGGTGGCAGTCCCCTACGAGCAGTACTTC

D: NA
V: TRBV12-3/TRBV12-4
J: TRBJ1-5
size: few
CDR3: CASSLDLGDSNQPQHF
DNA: TGTGCCAGCAGTTTAGACCTTGGGGATAGCAATCAGCCCCAGCATTTT

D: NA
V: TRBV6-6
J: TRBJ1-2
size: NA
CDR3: CASSYSSRVPGGHGYTF
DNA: TGTGCCAGCAGTTACTCCTCACGGGTACCGGGAGGGCATGGCTACACCTTC

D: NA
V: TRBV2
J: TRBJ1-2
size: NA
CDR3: CASSDLGDGGYTF
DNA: TGTGCCAGCAGTGATTTGGGGGACGGGGGCTACACCTTC

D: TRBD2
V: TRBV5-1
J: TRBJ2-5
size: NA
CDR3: CASSSTSGGDGGTQYF
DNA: TGCGCCAGCAGCTCCACTAGCGGGGGTGACGGGGGGACCCAGTACTTC

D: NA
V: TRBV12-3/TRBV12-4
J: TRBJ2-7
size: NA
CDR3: CASSWGPYEQYF
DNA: TGTGCCAGCAGTTGGGGACCCTACGAGCAGTACTTC

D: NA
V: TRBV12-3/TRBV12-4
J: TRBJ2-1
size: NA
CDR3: CASSFSSPVMQFF
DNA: TGTGCCAGCAGTTTTAGTAGCCCGGTAATGCAGTTCTTC

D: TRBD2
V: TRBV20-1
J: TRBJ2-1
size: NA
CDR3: CSASFSGRVYEQFF
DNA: TGCAGTGCTAGTTTCAGCGGGAGAGTTTATGAGCAGTTCTTC

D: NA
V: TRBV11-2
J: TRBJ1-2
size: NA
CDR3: CASSFGRAPGGYTF
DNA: TGTGCCAGCAGCTTCGGTCGGGCGCCGGGTGGCTACACCTTC